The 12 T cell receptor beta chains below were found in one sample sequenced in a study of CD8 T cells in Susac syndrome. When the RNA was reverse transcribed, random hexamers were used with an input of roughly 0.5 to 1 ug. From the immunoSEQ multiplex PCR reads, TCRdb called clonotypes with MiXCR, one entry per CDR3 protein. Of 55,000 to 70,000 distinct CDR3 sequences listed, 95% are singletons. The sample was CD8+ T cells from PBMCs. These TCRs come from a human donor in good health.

This CDR3 is CAIRARDRVEQYV. The CDR3 region has the DNA TGTGCCATCAGAGCTAGGGACAGGGTCGAGCAGTACGTC. The genes are TRBV10-3 and TRBJ2-7; 9 bases match TRBD1. The CDR3 loop spans 13 amino acids. CDR1 and CDR2 (germline): ENHRY, SYGVKD. Unmatched junction bases numbered 6, after V lost 6 bases and J lost 6 bases.

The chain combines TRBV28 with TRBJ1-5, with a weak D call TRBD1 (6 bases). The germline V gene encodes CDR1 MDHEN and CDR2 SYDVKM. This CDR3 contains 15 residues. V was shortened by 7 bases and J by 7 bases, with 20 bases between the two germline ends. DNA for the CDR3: TGTGCCAGCACCCCGGAGGCAGGGGCAAGGCAGCCCCAGCATTTT. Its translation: CASTPEAGARQPQHF. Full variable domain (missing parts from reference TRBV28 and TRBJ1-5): DVKVTQSSRYLVKRTGEKVFLECVQDMDHENMFWYRQDPGLGLRLIYFSYDVKMKEKGDIPEGYSVSREKKERFSLILESASTNQTSMYLCASTPEAGARQPQHFGDGTRLSIL.

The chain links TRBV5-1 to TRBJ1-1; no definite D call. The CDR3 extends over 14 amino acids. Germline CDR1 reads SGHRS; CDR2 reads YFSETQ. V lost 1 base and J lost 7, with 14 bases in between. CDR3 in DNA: TGCGCCAGCAGCTTGACGGGATTCGGAGGTGAAGCTTTCTTT. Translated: CASSLTGFGGEAFF. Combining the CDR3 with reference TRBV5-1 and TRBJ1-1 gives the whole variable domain KAGVTQTPRYLIKTRGQQVTLSCSPISGHRSVSWYQQTPGQGLQFLFEYFSETQRNKGNFPGRFSGRQFSNSRSEMNVSTLELGDSALYLCASSLTGFGGEAFFGQGTRLTVV.

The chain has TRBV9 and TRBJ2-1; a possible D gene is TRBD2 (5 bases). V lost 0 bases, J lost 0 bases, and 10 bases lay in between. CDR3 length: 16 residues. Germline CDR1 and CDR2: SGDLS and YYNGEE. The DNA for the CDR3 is TGTGCCAGCAGCGTAGTGGACTCCGGCTCCTACAATGAGCAGTTCTTC. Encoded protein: CASSVVDSGSYNEQFF.

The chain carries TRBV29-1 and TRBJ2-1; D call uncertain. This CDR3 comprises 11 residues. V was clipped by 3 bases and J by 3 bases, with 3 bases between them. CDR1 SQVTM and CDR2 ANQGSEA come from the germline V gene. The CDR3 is CSVDHYNEQFF. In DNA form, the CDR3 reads TGCAGCGTTGACCACTACAATGAGCAGTTCTTC.

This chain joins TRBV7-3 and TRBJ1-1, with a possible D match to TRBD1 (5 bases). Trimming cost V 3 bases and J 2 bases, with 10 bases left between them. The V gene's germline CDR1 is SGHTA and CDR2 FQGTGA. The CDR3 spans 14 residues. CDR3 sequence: CASSFGTANTEAFF. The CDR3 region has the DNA TGTGCCAGCAGCTTCGGGACGGCTAACACTGAAGCTTTCTTT.

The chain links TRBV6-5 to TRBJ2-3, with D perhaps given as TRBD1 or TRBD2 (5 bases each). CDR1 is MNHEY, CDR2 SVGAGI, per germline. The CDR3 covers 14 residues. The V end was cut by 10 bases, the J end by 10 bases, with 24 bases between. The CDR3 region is CANPTGPHLPAQYF. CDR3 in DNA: TGTGCCAACCCGACGGGACCCCACCTTCCGGCGCAGTATTTT.

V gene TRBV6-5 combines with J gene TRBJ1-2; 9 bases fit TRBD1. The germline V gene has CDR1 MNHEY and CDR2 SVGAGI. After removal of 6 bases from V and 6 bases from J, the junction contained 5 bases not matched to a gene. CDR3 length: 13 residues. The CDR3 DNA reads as TGTGCCAGCAGCCGAGACAGGGGGGATGGCTACACCTTC. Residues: CASSRDRGDGYTF.

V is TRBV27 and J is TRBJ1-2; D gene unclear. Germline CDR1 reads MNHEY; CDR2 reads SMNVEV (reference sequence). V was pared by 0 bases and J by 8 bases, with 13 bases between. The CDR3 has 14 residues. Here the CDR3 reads CASSLSVALQGYTF. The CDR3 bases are TGTGCCAGCAGTTTATCGGTAGCCTTACAAGGCTACACCTTC.

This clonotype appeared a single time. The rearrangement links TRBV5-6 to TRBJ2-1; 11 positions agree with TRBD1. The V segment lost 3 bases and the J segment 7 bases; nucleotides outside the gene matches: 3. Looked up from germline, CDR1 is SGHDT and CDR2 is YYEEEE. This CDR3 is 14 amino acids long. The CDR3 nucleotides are TGTGCCAGCAGCTGGGGACAGGGGGTGAATGAGCAGTTCTTC. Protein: CASSWGQGVNEQFF. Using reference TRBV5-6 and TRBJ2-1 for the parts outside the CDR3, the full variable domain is DAGVTQSPTHLIKTRGQQVTLRCSPKSGHDTVSWYQQALGQGPQFIFQYYEEEERQRGNFPDRFSGHQFPNYSSELNVNALLLGDSALYLCASSWGQGVNEQFFGPGTRLTVL.

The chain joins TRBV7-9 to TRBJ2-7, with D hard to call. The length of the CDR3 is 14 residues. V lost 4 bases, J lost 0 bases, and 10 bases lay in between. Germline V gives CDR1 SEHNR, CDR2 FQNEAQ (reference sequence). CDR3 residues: CASSSHKSSYEQYF. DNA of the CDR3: TGTGCCAGCAGCTCCCATAAAAGCTCCTACGAGCAGTACTTC.

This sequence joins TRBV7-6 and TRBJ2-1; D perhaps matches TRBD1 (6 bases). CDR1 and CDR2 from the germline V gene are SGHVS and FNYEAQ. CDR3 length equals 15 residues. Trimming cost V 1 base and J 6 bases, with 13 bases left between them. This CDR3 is CASSLVREGGNEQFF. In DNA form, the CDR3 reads TGTGCCAGCAGCTTAGTACGTGAAGGGGGCAATGAGCAGTTCTTC.